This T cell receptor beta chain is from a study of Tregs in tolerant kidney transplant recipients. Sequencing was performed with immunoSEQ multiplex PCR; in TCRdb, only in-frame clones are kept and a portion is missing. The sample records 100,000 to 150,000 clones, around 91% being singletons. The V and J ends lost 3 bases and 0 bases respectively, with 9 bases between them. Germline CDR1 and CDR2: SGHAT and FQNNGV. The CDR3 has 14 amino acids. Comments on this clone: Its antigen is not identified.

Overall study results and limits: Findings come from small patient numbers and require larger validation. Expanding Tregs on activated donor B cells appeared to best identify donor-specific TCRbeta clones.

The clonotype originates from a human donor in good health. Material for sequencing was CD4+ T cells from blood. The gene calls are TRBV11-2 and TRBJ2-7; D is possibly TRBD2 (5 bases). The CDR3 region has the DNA TGTGCCAGCAGCTTTCAGCGGACCTCCTACGAGCAGTACTTC. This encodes CASSFQRTSYEQYF.